This record concerns one T cell receptor beta chain sequence. Its antigen is currently unknown. This CDR3 is 14 amino acids long. The V gene lost 4 bases and the J gene lost 1 base, with 11 bases spanning the gap. Germline CDR1 SGHTS, CDR2 YDEGEE. This sample is drawn from a study of T cell responses to AZD1222 COVID-19 vaccine. Study results and limitations: Researchers report vaccine-associated CD4 TCRs spanning spike, with dominance at 160-218 and 743-854. Nearly half of spike-specific TCRs reportedly go after variant regions that carry no mutations.

Sequencing was performed with immunoSEQ multiplex PCR; in TCRdb, only in-frame clones are kept and a portion is missing. The sample holds more than 85,000 clones; approximately 84% are singletons and the top ten take 15% to 20%. This sequence was found in an adult in good health. The sequencing used peripheral blood, collected on day 0 of AZD1222 vaccination. The chain has TRBV5-8 and TRBJ1-1; unclear D gene. DNA for the CDR3: TGTGCCAGCAGCCTCGGACTGAAGAACACTGAAGCTTTCTTT. Its protein is CASSLGLKNTEAFF.